The text below deals with one TCR beta chain. The CDR3 has 14 amino acids. CDR1 and CDR2 (germline): SGHDN, FVKESK. V was clipped by 1 base and J by 10 bases; unmatched bases: 4. This entry comes from a study of blood T cell repertoires in COVID-19. Study context: Specimens from acute and convalescent COVID-19 originated in the United States, Italy and Spain.

Source study methods: Scientists estimated how many nucleated cells there were by amplifying reference gene primers. The assay was immunoSEQ multiplex PCR, and TCRdb's table has in-frame clones only and misses some. V and J calls and clone size are copied from that table; D and trimming were computed from the DNA. Of under 450,000 clones in the sample, 88% were seen once. The chain employs TRBV14 and TRBJ1-6, with 7 bases matching TRBD1. Sample: peripheral blood. The sequence was obtained from a woman between 45 and 60 years old with COVID-19, enrolled during active disease. The CDR3 sequence: CASSQGQGRSPLHF. DNA of the CDR3: TGTGCCAGCAGCCAAGGACAGGGTAGATCACCCCTCCACTTT.